Listed below are T cell receptor beta chains from one sample, sequenced in a study of cytomegalovirus exposure and HLA in healthy donors. Profiled with immunoSEQ multiplex PCR; TCRdb holds only in-frame clones, not every one. The sample has 76,000 or so clones; 94% are singletons. Sequencing was carried out using PBMCs. These TCRs come from a woman younger than 30 in good health and CMV-seronegative. The CDR3 runs from the conserved cysteine through the conserved F or W. A D gene is named only where the DNA matches it firmly. Not all rows give a size; the values are once, few, many and, for expanded clones, a class.

CASSPSAGPEQYF,TGTGCCAGCAGTCCCTCCGCAGGGCCCGAGCAGTACTTC,-,-,TRBV6-5,TRBJ2-7
CASTGRNQETQYF,TGTGCCAGCACCGGGAGGAACCAAGAGACCCAGTACTTC,TRBD2,-,TRBV6-5,TRBJ2-5
CASGNLYTF,TGTGCCAGCGGCAACCTGTACACCTTC,-,-,TRBV28,TRBJ1-2
CASSLYNRTNTGELFF,TGTGCCAGCAGCTTATATAACAGGACGAACACCGGGGAGCTGTTTTTT,-,-,TRBV7-9,TRBJ2-2
CASSKAGGRKSWPQHF,TGTGCCAGCAGCAAAGCGGGGGGACGGAAAAGCTGGCCCCAGCATTTT,-,-,TRBV21-1,TRBJ1-5
CASSVGASGGLNTQYF,TGTGCCAGCAGCGTAGGGGCTAGCGGGGGGTTAAATACGCAGTATTTT,TRBD2,-,TRBV9,TRBJ2-3
CASSQELKRDNYGYTF,TGCGCCAGCAGCCAAGAGCTGAAGAGGGATAACTATGGCTACACCTTC,-,-,TRBV4-1,TRBJ1-2
CASSADGGGIDEQYF,TGCGCCAGCAGCGCTGATGGGGGGGGAATCGACGAGCAGTACTTC,TRBD2,-,TRBV10-2,TRBJ2-7
CASSSKGLATDTQYF,TGTGCCAGCAGCTCCAAGGGACTAGCAACAGATACGCAGTATTTT,TRBD2,-,TRBV6-5,TRBJ2-3
CASSYYPLATYNEQFF,TGTGCCAGCAGTTACTATCCGCTAGCGACTTACAATGAGCAGTTCTTC,-,-,TRBV6-6,TRBJ2-1
CASSLNLDSPLHF,TGTGCCAGCAGTTTAAACCTAGATTCACCCCTCCACTTT,-,-,TRBV13,TRBJ1-6
CASSPPAGGNTGELFF,TGTGCCAGCAGCCCCCCAGCGGGAGGCAACACCGGGGAGCTGTTTTTT,TRBD2,-,TRBV11-2,TRBJ2-2
CASSQDETSGGTDTQYF,TGTGCCAGCAGCCAAGATGAGACTAGCGGGGGGACAGATACGCAGTATTTT,TRBD2,-,TRBV4-2,TRBJ2-3
CASSSRTSGSWQTQYF,TGTGCCAGCAGCTCCAGAACTAGCGGGAGCTGGCAGACCCAGTACTTC,TRBD2,-,TRBV7-9,TRBJ2-5
CAISEGSTTNEKLFF,TGTGCCATCAGTGAGGGGAGCACAACTAATGAAAAACTGTTTTTT,-,-,TRBV10-3,TRBJ1-4
CASSEGRGGSEAFF,TGTGCCAGCAGTGAAGGAAGGGGTGGGTCTGAAGCTTTCTTT,-,-,TRBV2,TRBJ1-1
CASSPGTVGSPLHF,TGTGCCAGCAGTCCCGGGACAGTTGGTTCACCCCTCCACTTT,TRBD1,-,TRBV7-2,TRBJ1-6
CASSFSTGHLTNEKLFF,TGTGCCAGCAGTTTCTCCACAGGACACCTGACCAATGAAAAACTGTTTTTT,-,-,TRBV28,TRBJ1-4
CASSQADRDGYTF,TGTGCCAGCAGCCAAGCTGACAGGGATGGCTACACCTTC,TRBD1,-,TRBV14,TRBJ1-2
CAISESGVGVDSNQPQHF,TGTGCCATCAGTGAGTCCGGGGTCGGGGTCGATAGCAATCAGCCCCAGCATTTT,-,once,TRBV10-3,TRBJ1-5
CASSDRGSSTDTQYF,TGTGCCAGCAGCGATAGAGGATCGAGCACAGATACGCAGTATTTT,-,once,TRBV6-1,TRBJ2-3
CASSLVRGYNQPQHF,TGTGCCAGCAGCCTGGTTAGGGGCTACAATCAGCCCCAGCATTTT,-,-,TRBV7-2,TRBJ1-5
CASSGRETDTQYF,TGTGCCAGCAGTGGGAGGGAGACAGATACGCAGTATTTT,-,-,TRBV6-4,TRBJ2-3
CATSRPGQGAYEQYF,TGTGCCACCAGCAGACCGGGACAGGGGGCCTACGAGCAGTACTTC,TRBD1,-,TRBV15,TRBJ2-7
CASSHISGTTTNEKLFF,TGTGCCAGCAGCCACATCTCCGGGACAACGACTAATGAAAAACTGTTTTTT,-,once,TRBV4-2,TRBJ1-4
CASSPQATGMNTEAFF,TGTGCCAGCTCACCACAGGCCACAGGGATGAACACTGAAGCTTTCTTT,-,-,TRBV18,TRBJ1-1
CASSSGTSGPGELFF,TGCGCCAGCAGCTCCGGGACTAGCGGGCCCGGGGAGCTGTTTTTT,TRBD2,-,TRBV5-1,TRBJ2-2
CASGAGLALTDTQYF,TGTGCCAGCGGAGCGGGACTAGCGCTCACAGATACGCAGTATTTT,TRBD2,-,TRBV2,TRBJ2-3
CASKRGLATGELFF,TGTGCCAGCAAACGGGGACTAGCCACCGGGGAGCTGTTTTTT,TRBD2,-,TRBV28,TRBJ2-2